Following are 29 T cell receptor beta chains from one sample sequenced in a study of blood T cells in healthy people across ages. Primed by a sample-barcoded 5' primer and a J-beta primer mix, a second PCR proceeded for about 7 to 11 cycles. TCRdb reprocessed the 5' RACE reads with MiXCR, giving one entry per CDR3 protein. The repertoire holds 750,000 or so distinct CDR3 sequences, with around 25% as singletons. Another study also made use of these data, one on T cells of mothers and their children.

Input material: blood. The receptors were gathered from a boy aged 5 to 17 in good health.

This clonotype was seen many times. The rearrangement joins TRBV2 to TRBJ2-3, with D possibly TRBD2 on 6 matching bases. Between the trimmed V and J ends, which lost 6 bases and 3 bases, there was a span of 19 bases. Per germline, CDR1 SNHLY and CDR2 FYNNEI. This CDR3 is 16 amino acids long. DNA for the CDR3: TGTGCCAGCAGAGCCCTAGCGCTGGGAGGTACAGATACGCAGTATTTT. Its translation is CASRALALGGTDTQYF.

This chain connects TRBV5-1 to TRBJ2-5, with 10 bases aligning to TRBD2. The J call may be in error: the DNA end matches TRBJ2-7 better. The germline V gene has CDR1 SGHRS and CDR2 YFSETQ. The CDR3 runs 15 residues. The CDR3 DNA follows: TGCGCCAGCAGCTTGGAACTAGCGGGACAGGTCGAGCAGTACTTC. Translation: CASSLELAGQVEQYF.

In its sample, this clonotype was seen many times. This chain joins TRBV14 and TRBJ1-3, with D hard to call. The V and J ends lost 6 bases and 4 bases respectively, with 4 bases between them. CDR1 SGHDN and CDR2 FVKESK come from the germline V gene. This CDR3 is 11 amino acids long. This CDR3 reads CASRSGNTIYF. The CDR3 DNA is TGTGCCAGCAGGTCGGGAAACACCATATATTTT. Using reference TRBV14 and TRBJ1-3 for the parts outside the CDR3, the full variable domain is EAGVTQFPSHSVIEKGQTVTLRCDPISGHDNLYWYRRVMGKEIKFLLHFVKESKQDESGMPNNRFLAERTGGTYSTLKVQPAELEDSGVYFCASRSGNTIYFGEGSWLTVV.

This clonotype was counted only a few times. V usage is TRBV29-1 and J usage is TRBJ1-5, with 7 bases fitting TRBD1. CDR3 length equals 16 residues. With V trimmed by 6 bases and J by 4 bases, 15 bases remained unmatched. The germline gives CDR1 SQVTM, CDR2 ANQGSEA. This CDR3 reads CSVSGLQGPPNQPQHF. The CDR3 nucleotides read TGCAGCGTCTCGGGGCTACAGGGGCCGCCGAATCAGCCCCAGCATTTT. The variable domain in full, completed from reference TRBV29-1 and TRBJ1-5, reads SAVISQKPSRDICQRGTSLTIQCQVDSQVTMMFWYRQQPGQSLTLIATANQGSEATYESGFVIDKFPISRPNLTFSTLTVSNMSPEDSSIYLCSVSGLQGPPNQPQHFGDGTRLSIL.

This rearrangement joins TRBV6-2 or TRBV6-3 to TRBJ2-7, with D hard to call. This CDR3 is built from 13 residues. Per the germline V gene, CDR1 is MNHEY and CDR2 is SVGEGT. V was trimmed by 1 base and J by 4 bases, leaving 8 bases between them. The CDR3 here is CASSYWLAYEQYF. The CDR3 DNA follows: TGTGCCAGCAGTTACTGGTTAGCTTACGAGCAGTACTTC.

In nucleotides, the CDR3 is TGTGCCAGCAGCTTATGGGATGGGGAGACCCAGTACTTC. Protein product: CASSLWDGETQYF. V gene TRBV7-2 combines with J gene TRBJ2-5; D unresolved. The germline V gene has CDR1 SGHTA and CDR2 FQGNSA. This CDR3 contains 13 residues. V was pared by 2 bases and J by 5 bases, with 9 bases between.

The chain is built from TRBV20-1 and TRBJ2-1; TRBD2 aligns across 12 bases. The V gene end was trimmed by 3 bases and the J gene end by 6 bases; junction bases not matched to a gene: 3. From germline, CDR1 is DFQATT and CDR2 SNEGSKA (reference sequence). The CDR3 has 14 amino acids. The CDR3 protein is CSARTSGGSNEQFF. The CDR3 bases are TGCAGTGCTAGGACTAGCGGGGGTAGCAATGAGCAGTTCTTC.

The chain joins TRBV20-1 to TRBJ2-7, with D unclear. Germline-derived CDR1 and CDR2 are DFQATT and SNEGSKA (reference sequence). The CDR3 covers 14 residues. V was clipped by 7 bases and J by 2 bases, with 18 bases between them. The CDR3 DNA reads as TGCAGTGTGGATTCTGCGACGCTACCCTACGAGCAGTACTTC. Protein: CSVDSATLPYEQYF.

This clonotype occurred a few times. The genes are TRBV7-8 and TRBJ1-2; D is unresolved. V lost 4 bases and J 3 bases, leaving 9 bases between the germline ends. This CDR3 spans 13 amino acids. The germline CDR1 and CDR2 sequences are SGHVS and FQNEAQ. CDR3 sequence: CASSSPEDYGYTF. The CDR3 DNA follows: TGTGCCAGCAGCTCCCCAGAAGACTATGGCTACACCTTC.

This clonotype has only a few counts. The chain combines TRBV7-2 with TRBJ2-3; 7 positions agree with TRBD1. Trimming took 5 bases from V and 6 from J; bases not matched to a gene: 14. The CDR3 contains 16 residues. CDR1 SGHTA and CDR2 FQGNSA come from the germline V gene. CDR3 in amino acids: CASSIMMQGVTDTQYF. In DNA form, the CDR3 reads TGTGCCAGCAGCATAATGATGCAGGGGGTGACGGATACGCAGTATTTT.

A few counts support this clonotype. The chain carries TRBV2 and TRBJ2-5; D remains ambiguous. Per the germline V gene, CDR1 is SNHLY and CDR2 is FYNNEI. V lost 7 bases, J lost 2 bases, and 8 bases lay in between. The CDR3 is 12 residues long. The CDR3 spells CASKTSQETQYF. DNA for the CDR3: TGTGCCAGCAAAACCAGTCAAGAGACCCAGTACTTC.

Remarks on this clonotype: Germline and junction disagree at one end, which may indicate a read error. The chain is built from TRBV20-1 and TRBJ2-1, with TRBD2 matching 16 bases. This CDR3 contains 14 residues. The germline V gene encodes CDR1 DFQATT and CDR2 SNEGSKA (reference sequence). The CDR3 spells CSARDPGLAGGRVF. The CDR3 nucleotides are TGCAGTGCTAGAGACCCGGGACTAGCGGGAGGGAGGGTCTTC.

This clonotype has only a few counts. This chain links TRBV12-3 or TRBV12-4 with TRBJ2-1, with TRBD2 identical over 11 bases. This CDR3 region has 17 residues. J lost 5 bases, V lost 2 bases, and 8 bases had no gene match. Here the CDR3 DNA reads TGTGCCAGCAGTTTATATGGGACTAGCGGTTCGAACAATGAGCAGTTCTTC. It translates to CASSLYGTSGSNNEQFF.

Notes on this clonotype: One end of the junction varies from germline; a read error may be responsible. The V and J genes are TRBV5-5 and TRBJ2-2, with a tentative D call TRBD2 (6 bases). Germline V gene data show CDR1 as SGHKS and CDR2 as YYEKEE (reference sequence). The CDR3 covers 13 residues. CDR3 sequence: CASGWGGTGELFF. CDR3 nucleotides: TGCGCCAGCGGGTGGGGAGGCACCGGGGAGCTGTTTTTT.

This clonotype was counted only a few times. The chain is built from TRBV3-1 and TRBJ1-5, with TRBD1 as a possible D gene (6 bases). V lost 0 bases and J lost 6, with 9 bases in between. Germline lookup yields CDR1 LGHDT and CDR2 YNNKEL (reference sequence). The CDR3 length is 14 residues. CDR3 protein: CASSQDPGVQPQHF. CDR3 DNA sequence: TGTGCCAGCAGCCAAGACCCAGGGGTTCAGCCCCAGCATTTT.

This clonotype was recorded a few times. The chain recombines TRBV5-1 with TRBJ2-7; 8 bases line up with TRBD1. V lost 5 bases and J lost 6; bases outside the gene matches: 10. Per the germline V gene, CDR1 is SGHRS and CDR2 is YFSETQ. The CDR3 extends over 14 amino acids. CDR3 nucleotide sequence: TGCGCCAGCAGACCGGGACAGGCCCTGGGCGAGCAGTACTTC. The encoded protein is CASRPGQALGEQYF.

In regard to this clonotype: Compared with germline, one end of the junction differs, possibly owing to a read error. The rearrangement uses TRBV7-9 and TRBJ1-3; perhaps TRBD1 as D (6 bases). There are 15 residues in the CDR3. Germline V gives CDR1 SEHNR, CDR2 FQNEAQ (reference sequence). The chain's CDR3 is CASSATGSSGTTIYF. CDR3 in DNA: TGTGCCAGCAGCGCCACAGGGAGTAGTGGAACCACCATATATTTT.

CDR3 region: CASSHFLAGTLNNIQYF. The CDR3 DNA follows: TGCGCCAGCAGCCACTTCCTAGCGGGGACCCTCAATAACATTCAGTACTTC. The chain has TRBV4-1 and TRBJ2-4, with 9 bases lining up with TRBD2. Unmatched junction bases numbered 13, after V lost 3 bases and J lost 7 bases. This CDR3 comprises 17 residues. Germline V gene data show CDR1 as MGHRA and CDR2 as YSYEKL.

The chain has TRBV20-1 and TRBJ2-7; D is unclear. The V and J ends lost 2 bases and 3 bases respectively, with 8 bases between them. This CDR3 has 12 residues. The germline CDR1 and CDR2 sequences are DFQATT and SNEGSKA (reference sequence). In DNA, the CDR3 is TGCAGTGCTAGATGGACCAACTACGAGCAGTACTTC. The encoded protein is CSARWTNYEQYF.

The chain links TRBV7-9 to TRBJ2-1; 8 bases line up with TRBD2. Germline CDR1 reads SEHNR; CDR2 reads FQNEAQ (reference sequence). This CDR3 contains 15 residues. The V and J ends lost 5 bases and 2 bases, in that order; junction bases with no gene match: 5. CDR3 protein: CASSHGGAPYNEQFF. The CDR3 nucleotides are TGTGCCAGCAGCCACGGGGGGGCGCCCTACAATGAGCAGTTCTTC.

This clonotype was seen a few times. This chain connects TRBV7-2 to TRBJ2-1; perhaps TRBD2 as D (6 bases). In germline, CDR1 is SGHTA, CDR2 FQGNSA. Trimming removed 1 base from V and 3 bases from J, with 7 bases in between. This CDR3 spans 14 amino acids. The DNA for the CDR3 is TGTGCCAGCAGCTTAGTGACTAGCTACAATGAGCAGTTCTTC. Its protein is CASSLVTSYNEQFF.

This clonotype has a handful of counts. The chain joins TRBV12-3 or TRBV12-4 to TRBJ2-1; D remains ambiguous. The CDR3 consists of 12 residues. The V and J ends lost 5 bases and 14 bases respectively, with 16 bases between them. For the CDR3, the DNA is TGTGCCAGCAGTCTCAACGAAGGACCGGAGTTCTTC. Translation: CASSLNEGPEFF.

This clonotype showed up just a few times. The chain carries TRBV27 and TRBJ2-7; D is unclear. The CDR3 has 11 amino acids. Germline V CDR1 and CDR2: MNHEY, SMNVEV (reference sequence). Trimming cost V 3 bases and J 7 bases, with 7 bases left between them. CDR3 sequence (DNA): TGTGCCAGCAGTTTTCAAAAAGAGCAGTACTTC. Translation gives CASSFQKEQYF.

This clonotype turned up a few times. The V and J genes are TRBV7-9 and TRBJ1-2; D remains ambiguous. The CDR3 runs 15 residues. Germline CDR1 reads SEHNR; CDR2 reads FQNEAQ (reference sequence). Trimming removed 3 bases from V and 10 bases from J, with 21 bases in between. The CDR3 bases are TGTGCCAGCAGCTTTCCCAGTGAGACGGGTACCCACTACACCTTC. This gives the protein CASSFPSETGTHYTF. The whole variable domain, filled in from reference TRBV7-9 and TRBJ1-2, reads DTGVSQNPRHKITKRGQNVTFRCDPISEHNRLYWYRQTLGQGPEFLTYFQNEAQLEKSRLLSDRFSAERPKGSFSTLEIQRTEQGDSAMYLCASSFPSETGTHYTFGSGTRLTVV.

This clonotype has just a few counts. At one boundary the junction diverges from the germline segment, which might be a read error. The rearrangement links TRBV11-2 to TRBJ2-2, with 8 bases matching TRBD2. The CDR3 runs to 15 residues. CDR1 is SGHAT, CDR2 FQNNGV, per germline. CDR3: CASSLGLARIGELFF. In nucleotides, the CDR3 is TGTGCCAGCAGCCTCGGACTAGCCCGCATCGGGGAGTTGTTTTTT.

The V gene is TRBV29-1, the J gene TRBJ2-5, with D possibly TRBD1 on 5 matching bases. The J call is in doubt because the DNA end fits TRBJ2-7 better. The germline gives CDR1 SQVTM, CDR2 ANQGSEA. CDR3 length equals 13 residues. The CDR3 bases are TGCAGCGTTGAAGGTGAACCAGGGTACGAGCAGTACTTC. As protein: CSVEGEPGYEQYF.

This clonotype was counted only a few times. The J gene is TRBJ2-4, the V gene TRBV5-6; maybe TRBD2 (6 bases). This CDR3 spans 13 amino acids. CDR1 SGHDT and CDR2 YYEEEE come from the germline V gene. V was pared by 5 bases and J by 10 bases, with 16 bases between. The CDR3 region has the DNA TGTGCCAGCAGTTACCGACCGGGGGAGATTCAGTACTTC. This sequence encodes CASSYRPGEIQYF.

V is TRBV20-1 and J is TRBJ1-4, with D maybe TRBD1 (6 bases). Germline CDR1 reads DFQATT; CDR2 reads SNEGSKA (reference sequence). V lost 1 base, J lost 6 bases, and 21 bases lay in between. The CDR3 loop spans 17 amino acids. CDR3 nucleotide sequence: TGCAGTGCTAGAGTCCTCGACCTCGCTCGGGGGCATGAAAAACTGTTTTTT. This translates into CSARVLDLARGHEKLFF.

This clonotype appeared a few times. The rearrangement uses TRBV6-6 and TRBJ2-5; D uncertain. The length of the CDR3 is 11 residues. CDR1 is MNHNY, CDR2 SVGAGI, per germline (reference sequence). V dropped 6 bases and J dropped 5 bases, with 7 bases sitting between them. As DNA, the CDR3 is TGTGCCAGCAGCAACCCCGAGACCCAGTACTTC. This gives the protein CASSNPETQYF.